Listed below are T cell receptor beta chains from one sample, sequenced in a study of blood T cell repertoires in COVID-19. Sequencing used immunoSEQ multiplex PCR; TCRdb keeps in-frame clones, though not all of them. This repertoire shows under 100,000 clones, 85% found once; its top ten account for approximately 10%. The source material was peripheral blood. All receptors come from a woman aged 70-85 years with active or convalescent COVID-19. CDR3s include the opening cysteine and the closing phenylalanine or tryptophan.

TRBV18,TRBJ2-5,CASSPDRVLAETQYF
TRBV25-1,TRBJ2-3,CASSDDRGTDTQYF
TRBV3-1/TRBV3-2,TRBJ2-7,CASSQSGREQYF
TRBV5-8,TRBJ1-2,CASGQGANYGYTF
TRBV6-2/TRBV6-3,TRBJ2-7,CASSYSRLAGPHEQYF
TRBV5-1,TRBJ1-4,CASSAGTLATNEKLFF
TRBV28,TRBJ1-4,CASAGGGRVEKLFF
TRBV12-3/TRBV12-4,TRBJ1-1,CASSWTGPEAFF
TRBV11-3,TRBJ1-2,CASSLDHRRYYGYTF
TRBV6-5,TRBJ1-6,CASGGTYNSPLHF
TRBV6-4,TRBJ1-1,CASSAREGGKTEAFF
TRBV15,TRBJ1-1,CATSRQGFTEAFF
TRBV5-1,TRBJ1-3,CASSLGQVGNTIYF